This TCR beta chain was recovered during a study of blood T cells in healthy people across ages (dated by TCRdb to the mid-2010s). With respect to the entire study: In model experiments, template switching captured about one uniquely barcoded TCR beta cDNA molecule for every two T cells. Using deep sequencing normalized with unique cDNA molecular identifiers, the study measured how TCR beta repertoire diversity changes with age. To avoid experimental bias, donors of different ages were distributed randomly across sequencing lanes. The study analyzed two additional independent replicas of 1 million unique cDNA reads from the same blood draw for two donors, one aged 18 to 30 and one aged 80 or older. Four age groups were formed from the donors: young (average approximately 15 years), middle-aged (approximately 42), aged (62) and long-lived (82).

The CDR3 spans 15 residues, from the cysteine through the phenylalanine. Only the CDR3 DNA is retained, 45 bases long and in frame from the first base. At the junction V is shortened by 3 bases and J by 5 bases, with 16 bases in between. The paper's findings and limits, for the study overall: Compared with the aged group, the long-lived group had more naive CD4+ T cells, fewer expanded clones and increased TCR diversity, suggesting age selection. Bulk unsorted PBMC profiling prevented conclusive comparison of naive and antigen-experienced compartments. Because donor CMV infection status was unknown, age-related changes in expanded clonotypes were potentially confounded. Estimates of total diversity from one million sequenced T cells were regarded as lower bounds and underestimates. As age increased, observed TCR beta diversity per million T cells dropped in a roughly linear way, and a significant reduction was already evident by age 40. There was a strong correlation between observed TCR beta diversity and the percentage of naive T cells measured by flow cytometry.

The method was 5' RACE. Data came from an Illumina HiSeq 2500. A second PCR of roughly 6 to 11 cycles was run with a J-beta primer mix and a sample-barcoded 5' primer. Each TCR beta cDNA molecule received a unique molecular identifier from a template-switch 5' adaptor carrying 12 random nucleotides. Each sample yielded at least 2.5 million CDR3-containing paired-end reads. First-strand cDNA synthesis was performed from all RNA using the Mint cDNA synthesis kit, with priming by a TRBC-specific oligonucleotide. After uracil-DNA glycosylase treatment, a first 18-cycle PCR used universal primers M1SS and BC2_uni_R on all cDNA. Turning to the authors' computational methods: For normalization, 1 million high-quality reads, each with a distinct molecular identifier, were randomly selected from each sample. Reads sharing molecular identifiers were discarded rather than binned into consensus sequences. MiTCR, run with a Q25 quality threshold and the strictest error-elimination algorithm, handled CDR3 identification, clonotype clustering and error correction. Lower-bound total TCR beta diversity was estimated with a nonparametric unseen species model using Euler transformation. TCRdb redid the processing of the public reads, applying fastp at Q25 and MiXCR, and retained in-frame beta chains. Each CDR3 protein gets just one entry, which takes the most common genes and DNA from the rows behind it. TCRdb's processing, not the authors', yielded these V and J calls. The table for this sample lists 500,000 to 600,000 distinct CDR3 sequences; roughly 28% of them were counted only once. The ten largest make up 15% to 20% of the sample.

The donors were under 40 Caucasian individuals from Russia, aged roughly 6 to 100 years, who were systemically healthy. Roughly 10 milliliters of peripheral blood were collected from each donor into EDTA-treated Vacutainer tubes. Ficoll-Paque density-gradient centrifugation was used to isolate PBMCs, with at least 7 million per sample. Total RNA, at least 6 micrograms per sample, was extracted from PBMCs with Trizol reagent. For every donor, an aliquot of PBMCs went through flow cytometry to measure the percentages of naive CD45RAhigh/CD27high T cells. About this clonotype itself: Its antigen target is currently unknown. It has no much larger one-base neighbor in the sample; base qualities were not kept.

The clonotype originates from a woman in her 70s in good health. The sequenced sample consisted of blood. Rearrangement joined TRBV12-3 or TRBV12-4 to TRBJ1-2; the D segment could be TRBD1, given 5 matching bases. The CDR3 protein sequence reads: CASSFHDRRAYGYTF. Here is the DNA: TGTGCCAGCAGTTTCCACGATCGCAGGGCGTATGGCTACACCTTC.